This T cell receptor (beta chain) originates from a study of T cells in Graves' hyperthyroidism and ophthalmopathy. The CDR3 regions of TCR beta were amplified from RNA transcripts. With the HTBI primer set, the TCR CDR3 went through a first round of RT-PCR. MiXCR, run by TCRdb on the multiplex PCR reads, gives a single entry per CDR3 protein. The sample lists under 70,000 distinct CDR3 sequences, around 53% occurring once. A NOSPECS grade of at least 4, a Clinical Activity Score of at least 3 and duration under 3 months were recorded in ophthalmopathy patients. An approximately 10 ml volume of fresh peripheral blood provided the PBMCs. This CDR3 has 12 residues. Germline CDR1 reads MGHDK; CDR2 reads SYGVNS. With 4 bases removed from V and 4 bases from J, the gap between germline ends came to 5 bases.

This sequence originates from a woman aged 60-75 years with Graves' ophthalmopathy. The sequencing sample was made of blood. J is TRBJ2-1 and V is TRBV25-1, with no clear D. CDR3 DNA sequence: TGTGCCAGCAGTGCTTCGTACAATGAGCAGTTCTTC. Its translation: CASSASYNEQFF.